This T cell receptor (beta chain) was observed in a study of long-term antiretroviral therapy in people with HIV. About the study: Earliest sampling preceded the 2015 immediate-ART recommendation by about a decade.

Study-wide findings and caveats: Pre-ART-expanded clones dominated the repertoire at all time points.

This clone was seen more than once but under ten times. Its antigen is unidentified. A v3.0 immunoSEQ assay was performed at survey level. Samples were sequenced targeting roughly 35,000-50,000 T-cell genomes each. This table comes from immunoSEQ multiplex PCR, and its TCRdb copy is limited to in-frame clones, with some not included. The table includes 23,000 or so clones, 80% to 85% detected once. The sequence was collected from a man between 50 and 59 years old with HIV. The material was unsorted PBMCs, obtained 0.4 years after starting antiretroviral therapy.

CDR3 sequence reads: CASSLRRGTGYEQYF. The CDR3 nucleotides are TGTGCCAGCAGTTTGCGCCGGGGCACAGGCTACGAGCAGTACTTC. V gene TRBV27 combines with J gene TRBJ2-7, with D perhaps given as TRBD1 or TRBD2 (5 bases each). The germline gives CDR1 MNHEY, CDR2 SMNVEV (reference sequence). Trimming pared 3 bases from V and 3 bases from J, leaving 15 bases between. The CDR3 length is 15 residues.